Following are 10 T cell receptor beta chains from one sample sequenced in a study of vaccination and CD4 T cells after COVID-19. For these receptors, no antigen is known. Treatment here: roughly 10-day PBMC culture with coronavirus spike peptide pools or control peptides (ViraFEST assay). Oncomine TCR Beta short-read sequencing was applied to DNA from cultured CD4+ T cells. TCRdb used MiXCR to reprocess the PCR reads, holding one entry per CDR3 protein. The top ten clones hold 15% to 20% of a sample with about 15,000 distinct CDR3 sequences, 55% to 75% of them seen once. The material sequenced was CD4+ T cells from blood, cultured in vitro. The source is a human donor who had recovered from COVID-19.

The chain carries TRBV11-3 and TRBJ2-1, with a weak D call TRBD1 (7 bases). Germline V gene data show CDR1 as SGHNT and CDR2 as YENEEA. The CDR3 length is 15 residues. V shed 5 bases and J shed 8 bases, with 19 bases lying between them. CDR3 in DNA: TGTGCCAGCAGCCCAGGGGGGACAGTTCGCGATGAGCAGTTCTTC. It specifies CASSPGGTVRDEQFF.

The V gene is TRBV6-5, the J gene TRBJ2-4; 10 nucleotides agree with TRBD1. Germline trimming cut 0 bases from V and 8 bases from J; bases unmatched to any gene: 4. The CDR3 runs 15 residues. Germline CDR1 reads MNHEY; CDR2 reads SVGAGI. The CDR3: CASSYSDRGSYIQYF. Here the CDR3 DNA reads TGTGCCAGCAGTTACTCGGACAGGGGGTCGTACATTCAGTACTTC.

J is TRBJ2-2 and V is TRBV24-1; 7 nucleotides match TRBD1. Germline-derived CDR1 and CDR2 are KGHDR and SFDVKD. CDR3 length: 17 amino acids. Losses at the gene ends were 0 bases for V and 7 bases for J; bases not matched to a gene: 10. The CDR3 region has the DNA TGTGCCACCAGTGATTTGAGGGGAACAGGGGCCTACGGGGAGCTGTTTTTT. Translating it yields CATSDLRGTGAYGELFF.

The chain employs TRBV24-1 and TRBJ1-2; 7 nucleotides line up with TRBD1. The CDR3 totals 14 residues. The germline CDR1 and CDR2 sequences are KGHDR and SFDVKD. Trimming took 4 bases from V and 8 from J; bases not matched to a gene: 9. For the CDR3, the DNA is TGTGCCACCAGTGACCCGATGACAGGGACGGGCTACACCTTC. Its translation: CATSDPMTGTGYTF.

The rearrangement links TRBV19 to TRBJ2-3; tentatively, D is TRBD1 or TRBD2 (5 bases each). V was clipped by 7 bases and J by 0 bases, with 14 bases between them. Germline values: CDR1 LNHDA, CDR2 SQIVND (reference sequence). The CDR3 is 15 residues long. The CDR3 DNA reads as TGTGCCAGTAAGGGTAGAGGGACCAGCACAGATACGCAGTATTTT. This codes for CASKGRGTSTDTQYF.

The chain joins TRBV20-1 to TRBJ2-1; 8 bases fit TRBD2. The germline gives CDR1 DFQATT, CDR2 SNEGSKA (reference sequence). Unmatched junction bases numbered 7, after V lost 1 base and J lost 5 bases. This CDR3 contains 15 residues. The CDR3 sequence: CSARASGRVNNEQFF. As DNA, the CDR3 is TGCAGTGCTAGAGCGAGCGGGAGAGTGAACAATGAGCAGTTCTTC.

This sequence joins TRBV19 and TRBJ1-2; D is possibly TRBD1 (5 bases). Germline V gene sequence: CDR1 LNHDA, CDR2 SQIVND (reference sequence). Between the trimmed V and J ends, which lost 4 bases and 4 bases, there was a span of 7 bases. The CDR3 spans 12 residues. The CDR3 region has the DNA TGTGCCAGTAGTAGGGACCTCTATGGCTACACCTTC. As protein: CASSRDLYGYTF. Full variable domain (missing parts from reference TRBV19 and TRBJ1-2): DGGITQSPKYLFRKEGQNVTLSCEQNLNHDAMYWYRQDPGQGLRLIYYSQIVNDFQKGDIAEGYSVSREKKESFPLTVTSAQKNPTAFYLCASSRDLYGYTFGSGTRLTVV.

The chain recombines TRBV25-1 with TRBJ1-3; a possible D gene is TRBD1 (5 bases). The germline gives CDR1 MGHDK, CDR2 SYGVNS. The CDR3 runs 13 residues. The CDR3 spells CGGGGTTGNTIYF. The CDR3 DNA reads as TGTGGGGGCGGAGGGACGACTGGAAACACCATATATTTT.

The chain uses TRBV7-6 and TRBJ2-2, with 7 bases aligning to TRBD2. Germline trimming cut 4 bases from V and 0 bases from J; bases unmatched to any gene: 5. Germline assignment: CDR1 SGHVS and CDR2 FNYEAQ. The CDR3 has 16 residues. For the CDR3, the DNA is TGTGCCAGCAGCTCTAGACTAGCAGCGAACACCGGGGAGCTGTTTTTT. This translates into CASSSRLAANTGELFF.

The chain couples TRBV27 to TRBJ1-5; D perhaps matches TRBD1 (5 bases). Germline loops: CDR1 MNHEY, CDR2 SMNVEV (reference sequence). This CDR3 is 15 amino acids long. Trimming cost V 3 bases and J 3 bases, with 12 bases left between them. The CDR3 is CASSFGGGFNQPQHF. In DNA form, the CDR3 reads TGTGCCAGCAGTTTCGGCGGGGGATTCAATCAGCCCCAGCATTTT.